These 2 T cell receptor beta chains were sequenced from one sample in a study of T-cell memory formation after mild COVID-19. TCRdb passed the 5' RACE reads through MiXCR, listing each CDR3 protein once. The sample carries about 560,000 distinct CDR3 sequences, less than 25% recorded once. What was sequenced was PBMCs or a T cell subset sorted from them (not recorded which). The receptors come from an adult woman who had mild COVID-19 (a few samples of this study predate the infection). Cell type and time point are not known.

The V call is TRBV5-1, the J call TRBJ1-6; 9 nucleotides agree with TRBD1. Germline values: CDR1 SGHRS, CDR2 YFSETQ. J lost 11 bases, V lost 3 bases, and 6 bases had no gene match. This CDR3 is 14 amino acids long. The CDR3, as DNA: TGCGCCAGCAGCTCAGACAGGGGGGTGACACCCCTCCACTTT. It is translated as CASSSDRGVTPLHF.

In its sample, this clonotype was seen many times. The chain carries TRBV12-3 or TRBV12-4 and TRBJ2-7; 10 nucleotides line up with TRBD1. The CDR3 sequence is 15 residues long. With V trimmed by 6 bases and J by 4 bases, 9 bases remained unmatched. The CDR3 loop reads CASSTAGTGAYEQYF. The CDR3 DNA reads TGTGCCAGCAGCACAGCCGGGACAGGGGCTTACGAGCAGTACTTC.